One T cell receptor beta chain is described in this entry. Sequencing was performed with immunoSEQ multiplex PCR; in TCRdb, only in-frame clones are kept and a portion is missing. This table has roughly 170,000 clones, 80% to 85% appearing once. This sample is part of a study of cytomegalovirus exposure and HLA in healthy donors. The CDR3 is 13 residues long. The germline V and J ends were trimmed by 6 bases and 5 bases, with 14 bases remaining between them. Germline V gene data show CDR1 as LNHDA and CDR2 as SQIVND (reference sequence). The sequence was obtained from a woman aged 18-29 years in good health and CMV-seropositive. The chain couples TRBV19 to TRBJ2-7; D is uncertain. The source material was PBMCs. In DNA form, the CDR3 reads TGTGCCAGTAGCAGGTCCCAAGCTAACGAGCAGTACTTC. Residues: CASSRSQANEQYF.